A selection of T cell receptor beta chains follows, all from one sample in a study of a mutant IDH1 vaccine in newly diagnosed glioma. The table came from immunoSEQ multiplex PCR; TCRdb's copy has only in-frame clones and leaves some out. The sample lists tens of thousands of clones, more than 65% seen once, with about 20% in the top ten. This specimen was PBMCs, taken from a glioma patient treated with radiotherapy, temozolomide or both. The receptor source for this set is a man aged 25 to 40 with glioma. CDR3s include the opening cysteine and the closing phenylalanine or tryptophan. A D gene is named only where the DNA matches it firmly. Clone size appears in some rows only: once, few, many, or a class for an expanded clone.

cdr3_aa	cdr3_nt	d_call	clone_size	v_call	j_call
CASSAQTVSGELFF	TGTGCCAGCAGCGCCCAGACAGTTTCCGGGGAGCTGTTTTTT	NA	NA	TRBV9	TRBJ2-2
CASSGGMSYEQYF	TGTGCCAGCAGCGGGGGGATGTCCTACGAGCAGTACTTC	NA	NA	TRBV5-6	TRBJ2-7
CASSVVVTGGNYGYTF	TGTGCCAGCAGCGTAGTTGTGACAGGGGGGAACTATGGCTACACCTTC	TRBD1	NA	TRBV9	TRBJ1-2
CASSPRAGDYNEQFF	TGTGCCAGCAGCCCGAGGGCAGGGGACTACAATGAGCAGTTCTTC	NA	NA	TRBV5-6	TRBJ2-1
CASSLIRGRGTEAFF	TGTGCCAGCAGCTTAATTCGGGGTCGGGGCACTGAAGCTTTCTTT	NA	NA	TRBV7-9	TRBJ1-1
CASSYGQGNEQYF	TGTGCCAGCAGTTACGGGCAGGGCAACGAGCAGTACTTC	NA	NA	TRBV28	TRBJ2-7
CASSVEVESSGNTIYF	TGTGCCAGCAGCGTAGAGGTGGAAAGCTCTGGAAACACCATATATTTT	NA	NA	TRBV9	TRBJ1-3
CASSREISYEQYF	TGTGCCAGCAGCCGGGAAATCTCCTACGAGCAGTACTTC	NA	NA	TRBV6-1	TRBJ2-7
CASSDLTSATQYF	TGTGCCAGCAGTGATCTGACTAGCGCAACCCAGTACTTC	TRBD2	once	TRBV2	TRBJ2-5
CASSYQGQGAYEQYF	TGCGCCAGCAGCTACCAGGGACAGGGGGCTTACGAGCAGTACTTC	TRBD1	NA	TRBV5-1	TRBJ2-7
CASTSEGKEAFF	TGTGCCAGCACCTCAGAGGGTAAAGAAGCTTTCTTT	NA	NA	TRBV6-6	TRBJ1-1
CASSLAGGGGMNTEAFF	TGCGCCAGCAGCTTGGCCGGAGGTGGGGGGATGAACACTGAAGCTTTCTTT	NA	few	TRBV5-1	TRBJ1-1
CASSLEDSTDTQYF	TGCGCCAGCAGCCTAGAGGACAGCACAGATACGCAGTATTTT	NA	once	TRBV5-1	TRBJ2-3
CASSLSGQSSYEQYF	TGTGCCAGCAGTTTATCCGGACAGTCATCCTACGAGCAGTACTTC	NA	NA	TRBV6-5	TRBJ2-7
CASLGTGEQYNSPLHF	TGTGCCAGCCTCGGGACAGGGGAGCAGTATAATTCACCCCTCCACTTT	TRBD1	NA	TRBV27	TRBJ1-6
CASRRSGTGFEAFF	TGCGCCAGCCGACGCTCCGGGACAGGGTTTGAAGCTTTCTTT	TRBD1	few	TRBV5-1	TRBJ1-1
CASSPDLGKNIQYF	TGTGCCAGCAGCCCGGACCTTGGCAAAAACATTCAGTACTTC	NA	NA	TRBV13	TRBJ2-4
CASRPDSRGHGYTF	TGTGCCAGCAGGCCGGACAGCCGTGGGCATGGCTACACCTTC	NA	NA	TRBV28	TRBJ1-2
CASSQDPGHHYGYTF	TGCGCCAGCAGCCAAGATCCAGGACATCACTATGGCTACACCTTC	NA	once	TRBV4-1	TRBJ1-2
CASSLERQTEGYTF	TGTGCCAGCAGCTTGGAGCGGCAGACTGAAGGCTACACCTTC	NA	NA	TRBV5-4	TRBJ1-2
CASSIGKEGFQETQYF	TGTGCCAGTAGTATTGGTAAGGAGGGCTTCCAAGAGACCCAGTACTTC	NA	NA	TRBV19	TRBJ2-5
CSVREGSYNEQFF	TGCAGCGTTCGGGAAGGCTCCTACAATGAGCAGTTCTTC	NA	NA	TRBV29-1	TRBJ2-1
CASSWGGETQYF	TGTGCCAGCAGTTGGGGGGGGGAGACCCAGTACTTC	TRBD2	once	TRBV2	TRBJ2-5
CASSQGPSDYEQYF	TGTGCCAGCAGCCAAGGGCCTAGCGACTACGAGCAGTACTTC	NA	NA	TRBV14	TRBJ2-7
CASSIRQSSTDTQYF	TGTGCCAGTAGTATCCGACAGTCTAGCACAGATACGCAGTATTTT	NA	NA	TRBV19	TRBJ2-3
CASSPMGLAGEETQYF	TGTGCCAGCAGCCCCATGGGACTAGCGGGGGAAGAGACCCAGTACTTC	TRBD2	NA	TRBV13	TRBJ2-5
CASTMAGTGSSPLHF	TGTGCCAGCACCATGGCCGGGACAGGGAGTTCACCCCTCCACTTT	TRBD1	NA	TRBV5-6	TRBJ1-6
CASSLGTGGNTIYF	TGTGCCAGCAGTTTAGGGACAGGGGGAAACACCATATATTTT	TRBD1	NA	TRBV28	TRBJ1-3
CASSVTLGNTEAFF	TGTGCCAGCAGCGTTACCCTTGGGAACACTGAAGCTTTCTTT	NA	NA	TRBV11-1	TRBJ1-1